The next 18 T cell receptor beta chains were all read from a single sample in a study of CD8 T cells in ankylosing spondylitis. Study-wide results and limits: Among TCR beta sequences, a motif of eight or nine highly homologous variants appeared characteristic of ankylosing spondylitis blood.

These receptors are not linked to any known antigen. TCRdb itself ran the 5' RACE reads through MiXCR, one entry per CDR3 protein. The sample yields more than 600,000 distinct CDR3 sequences, around 19% seen once. Sequencing was performed on blood, either unsorted or a sorted T cell fraction (not recorded which). These receptor sequences come from a male donor with ankylosing spondylitis.

This chain connects TRBV12-3 or TRBV12-4 to TRBJ1-2; 9 nucleotides agree with TRBD1. The CDR3 extends over 15 amino acids. The trim removed 2 bases at V and 2 bases at J, leaving 3 bases unmatched. The CDR3 here is CASSLQQGANYGYTF. For the CDR3, the DNA is TGTGCCAGCAGTTTACAACAGGGGGCGAACTATGGCTACACCTTC.

This clonotype appeared many times. The gene calls are TRBV12-3 or TRBV12-4 and TRBJ1-1; D call uncertain. V lost 3 bases to trimming and J lost 5 bases, with 10 bases between them. CDR3 size: 13 residues. Here the CDR3 reads CASSFSVGTEAFF. The CDR3 DNA sequence: TGTGCCAGCAGTTTCTCTGTGGGGACTGAAGCTTTCTTT.

The chain links TRBV2 to TRBJ2-2; D unresolved. The CDR3 contains 14 residues. Trimming pared 7 bases from V and 2 bases from J, leaving 11 bases between. The germline CDR1 and CDR2 sequences are SNHLY and FYNNEI. The CDR3: CASTQYDNTGELFF. CDR3 DNA sequence: TGTGCCAGCACCCAATATGACAACACCGGGGAGCTGTTTTTT.

In its sample, this clonotype was seen many times. The V gene is TRBV12-3 or TRBV12-4, the J gene TRBJ2-7; D call uncertain. The ends were cut back, 3 bases at V and 3 bases at J, with 6 bases in the middle. The CDR3 totals 12 residues. In nucleotides, the CDR3 is TGTGCCAGCAGTTTGAACGGCTACGAGCAGTACTTC. It specifies CASSLNGYEQYF.

The sample holds a few counts of this clonotype. The chain combines TRBV11-1 with TRBJ2-6, with 10 bases lining up with TRBD1. This CDR3 contains 19 residues. The J segment lost 0 bases and the V segment lost 1 base, leaving 6 bases of the junction unmatched. Per the germline V gene, CDR1 is SGHAT and CDR2 is FQDESV (reference sequence). DNA of the CDR3: TGTGCCAGCAGCTTAGATGGGACAGGGGACTACTCTGGGGCCAACGTCCTGACTTTC. Residues: CASSLDGTGDYSGANVLTF.

The chain joins TRBV5-1 to TRBJ1-2; D might be TRBD1 (6 bases). V was clipped by 1 base and J by 8 bases, with 24 bases between them. Looked up from germline, CDR1 is SGHRS and CDR2 is YFSETQ. The CDR3 has 17 residues. CDR3 loop: CASSLLAAGESLRGYTF. CDR3 nucleotide sequence: TGCGCCAGCAGCTTGTTGGCGGCAGGGGAAAGTTTACGGGGCTACACCTTC.

This clonotype was seen more than once but under ten times. This chain connects TRBV24-1 to TRBJ2-1, with a tentative D call TRBD1 (6 bases). Germline values: CDR1 KGHDR, CDR2 SFDVKD. Trimming stripped 2 bases from V and 4 bases from J, with 11 bases between. The CDR3 loop spans 15 amino acids. The CDR3 DNA follows: TGTGCCACCAGTGATTCAGGGGCTGGTTACAATGAGCAGTTCTTC. It specifies CATSDSGAGYNEQFF.

This clonotype was counted many times. CDR3 DNA sequence: TGCAGCGTTGAGGCCCCTGTTGTAGGGAGTGGCACTGAAGCTTTCTTT. It is translated as CSVEAPVVGSGTEAFF. The rearrangement uses TRBV29-1 and TRBJ1-1; D call uncertain. The CDR3 runs 16 residues. The V end lost 3 bases, the J end lost 4 bases, and 21 bases lay between the germline ends. Looked up from germline, CDR1 is SQVTM and CDR2 is ANQGSEA.

The table lists this clonotype with a count of one. The chain has TRBV2 and TRBJ2-3; TRBD1 or TRBD2 may be the D gene (5 bases each). Germline CDR1 SNHLY, CDR2 FYNNEI. CDR3 size: 16 residues. V lost 7 bases to trimming and J lost 0 bases, with 17 bases between them. The CDR3 DNA reads as TGTGCCAGCAATCCCCGGGGCGAGTCGAGCACAGATACGCAGTATTTT. It codes for CASNPRGESSTDTQYF.

The rearrangement links TRBV10-3 to TRBJ2-3, with 14 bases aligning to TRBD2. The CDR3 is 17 amino acids. Looked up from germline, CDR1 is ENHRY and CDR2 is SYGVKD. V lost 1 base and J lost 10; bases outside the gene matches: 10. The CDR3 DNA reads as TGTGCCATCAGTGAGTTCTCCGGGACTAGCGGGAGTGGGTCGCAGTATTTT. Translating it yields CAISEFSGTSGSGSQYF.

V usage is TRBV9 and J usage is TRBJ2-1, with D perhaps given as TRBD1 or TRBD2 (5 bases each). The germline gives CDR1 SGDLS, CDR2 YYNGEE. Trimming left V 4 bases short and J 10 bases short, with 24 bases between. This CDR3 is 16 amino acids long. The CDR3 region has the DNA TGTGCCAGCAGCTTCCCCCAGGGAAGGGGACCGGGCGAGCAGTTCTTC. It is translated as CASSFPQGRGPGEQFF.

V and J are TRBV5-1 and TRBJ2-3, with 7 bases identical to TRBD2. The CDR3 is 18 amino acids. V was clipped by 1 base and J by 5 bases; unmatched bases: 16. CDR1 is SGHRS, CDR2 YFSETQ, per germline. This CDR3 reads CASSLRAQAGSGGDTQYF. CDR3 bases: TGCGCCAGCAGCTTGAGGGCGCAAGCGGGGTCCGGGGGAGATACGCAGTATTTT.

The chain recombines TRBV18 with TRBJ2-3; perhaps TRBD2 as D (5 bases). The CDR3 spans 15 residues. V was cut by 6 bases and J by 0 bases, with 13 bases left in between. Per the germline V gene, CDR1 is KGHSH and CDR2 is LQKENI. For the CDR3, the DNA is TGTGCCAGCTCGGTGATGGAGGCTAGCACAGATACGCAGTATTTT. Protein product: CASSVMEASTDTQYF.

This clonotype was seen only a few times. V is TRBV5-8 and J is TRBJ2-3; 7 bases are shared with TRBD2. Germline V gives CDR1 SGHTS, CDR2 YDEGEE. The J segment lost 0 bases and the V segment lost 7 bases, leaving 11 bases of the junction unmatched. The CDR3 length is 16 residues. The chain's CDR3 is CASANSGGPSTDTQYF. CDR3 nucleotides: TGTGCCAGCGCTAACTCGGGGGGTCCAAGCACAGATACGCAGTATTTT.

This chain connects TRBV19 to TRBJ1-5; TRBD1 aligns across 8 bases. Looked up from germline, CDR1 is LNHDA and CDR2 is SQIVND (reference sequence). There are 13 residues in the CDR3. J gave up 6 bases and V 9 bases, and 7 bases lay outside the gene matches. In nucleotides, the CDR3 is TGTGCCAGCAGCGACAGGGGAAGTCAGCCCCAGCATTTT. Translated: CASSDRGSQPQHF.

This clonotype was detected only once. The rearrangement joins TRBV6-2 or TRBV6-3 to TRBJ2-5; D possibly corresponds to TRBD2 (5 bases). The CDR3 consists of 14 residues. Germline CDR1 is MNHEY and CDR2 is SVGEGT. V dropped 2 bases and J dropped 2 bases, with 9 bases sitting between them. The CDR3 DNA reads TGTGCCAGCAGTTACGAGCGGCCACAAGAGACCCAGTACTTC. This translates into CASSYERPQETQYF.

In this sample, this clonotype turned up a few times. This sequence joins TRBV10-3 and TRBJ2-6; D may be TRBD1 (6 bases). CDR3 length: 18 amino acids. Germline lookup yields CDR1 ENHRY and CDR2 SYGVKD. Trimming removed 5 bases from V and 0 bases from J, with 17 bases in between. The CDR3 sequence is CAISPLGQYHSGANVLTF. The CDR3 region has the DNA TGTGCCATCAGTCCCCTTGGACAGTATCACTCTGGGGCCAACGTCCTGACTTTC.

The chain uses TRBV7-9 and TRBJ2-4; D is undetermined. Trimming left V 3 bases short and J 0 bases short, with 6 bases between. The CDR3 has 14 amino acids. The V gene's germline CDR1 is SEHNR and CDR2 FQNEAQ (reference sequence). CDR3 residues: CASSLETAKNIQYF. The CDR3 bases are TGTGCCAGCAGCTTGGAAACAGCCAAAAACATTCAGTACTTC.